The 14 T cell receptor beta chains in this list originate from one sample, sequenced in a study of CD8 T cells in Susac syndrome. Random hexamers were used to reverse transcribe about 0.45 to 1 ug of RNA. Each CDR3 protein is one row after TCRdb ran MiXCR on the immunoSEQ multiplex PCR reads. The table has approximately 25,000 distinct CDR3 sequences, roughly 95% seen once. The source material was CD8+ T cells from PBMCs. The receptors were gathered from a human donor with Susac syndrome.

The chain couples TRBV6-6 to TRBJ2-7; 8 nucleotides align to TRBD1. Germline assignment: CDR1 MNHNY and CDR2 SVGAGI (reference sequence). The CDR3 length is 13 residues. Germline trimming cut 5 bases from V and 5 bases from J; bases unmatched to any gene: 5. CDR3 protein: CASSLVTGDEQYF. CDR3 in DNA: TGTGCCAGCAGTCTCGTGACAGGGGACGAGCAGTACTTC.

The chain links TRBV3-1 to TRBJ1-2; 7 bases align to TRBD1. The CDR3 has 14 amino acids. Germline loops: CDR1 LGHDT, CDR2 YNNKEL (reference sequence). Losses at the gene ends were 4 bases for V and 8 bases for J; bases not matched to a gene: 10. The CDR3, as DNA: TGTGCCAGCAGCCTGGGACAGCTCCCTTCCGGCTACACCTTC. Translating gives CASSLGQLPSGYTF.

The gene calls are TRBV5-1 and TRBJ2-7, with TRBD2 as a possible D gene (5 bases). The germline gives CDR1 SGHRS, CDR2 YFSETQ. The V end was cut by 0 bases, the J end by 2 bases, with 12 bases between. The CDR3 contains 15 residues. The CDR3 nucleotides read TGCGCCAGCAGCTTGGGGAACGGGGTTCCCTACGAGCAGTACTTC. It translates to CASSLGNGVPYEQYF.

This chain joins TRBV2 and TRBJ2-7, with D possibly matching TRBD1 (6 bases). Germline-derived CDR1 and CDR2 are SNHLY and FYNNEI. This CDR3 has 11 amino acids. Between the trimmed V and J ends, which lost 6 bases and 10 bases, there was a span of 13 bases. The CDR3 protein is CASRDYRAQYF. The CDR3 DNA sequence: TGTGCCAGCAGAGACTACAGGGCTCAGTACTTC.

The CDR3 DNA reads TGTGCCAGCAGTGAATCCCCCCGGGACACCCTCCAACCTGGGGCCAACGTCCTGACTTTC. Encoded protein: CASSESPRDTLQPGANVLTF. This chain joins TRBV25-1 and TRBJ2-6; D might be TRBD1 (6 bases). Per the germline V gene, CDR1 is MGHDK and CDR2 is SYGVNS. The ends were cut back, 1 base at V and 2 bases at J, with 21 bases in the middle. The CDR3 totals 20 residues.

The V call is TRBV3-1, the J call TRBJ2-2; 8 bases are shared with TRBD1. Unmatched junction bases numbered 8, after V lost 4 bases and J lost 4 bases. This CDR3 is 16 amino acids long. Germline CDR1 reads LGHDT; CDR2 reads YNNKEL (reference sequence). CDR3 loop: CASSPGTGGCTGELFF. CDR3 nucleotide sequence: TGTGCCAGCAGCCCAGGAACAGGGGGTTGCACCGGGGAGCTGTTTTTT.

The V call is TRBV28, the J call TRBJ2-2; D might be TRBD1 (6 bases). V was shortened by 2 bases and J by 9 bases, with 10 bases between the two germline ends. This CDR3 has 13 amino acids. Germline V gene data show CDR1 as MDHEN and CDR2 as SYDVKM. Here the CDR3 DNA reads TGTGCCAGCAGTTTACGGGACAATCGGGAGCTGTTTTTT. The encoded protein is CASSLRDNRELFF.

This clonotype was recorded only once. V and J are TRBV27 and TRBJ1-5; 8 bases match TRBD1. From germline, CDR1 is MNHEY and CDR2 SMNVEV (reference sequence). With V trimmed by 4 bases and J by 1 base, 6 bases remained unmatched. This CDR3 region has 16 residues. CDR3 residues: CASSSGRGLSNQPQHF. Here the CDR3 DNA reads TGTGCCAGCAGTTCAGGCAGGGGGCTCAGCAATCAGCCCCAGCATTTT.

This chain links TRBV7-9 with TRBJ1-1; 8 bases are a match to TRBD1. Trimming removed 8 bases from V and 0 bases from J; junction bases left unmatched: 2. The germline CDR1 and CDR2 sequences are SEHNR and FQNEAQ (reference sequence). The CDR3 spans 13 residues. Here the CDR3 reads CASGTGLNTEAFF. CDR3 nucleotide sequence: TGTGCCAGCGGGACAGGTCTGAACACTGAAGCTTTCTTT.

V is TRBV13 and J is TRBJ2-1; 10 bases line up with TRBD2. Looked up from germline, CDR1 is PRHDT and CDR2 is FYEKMQ (reference sequence). Trimming took 7 bases from V and 9 from J; bases not matched to a gene: 9. The CDR3 has 14 amino acids. DNA for the CDR3: TGTGCCAGCATCCCAGCGGGGGGGGTCCCTGAGCAGTTCTTC. It encodes CASIPAGGVPEQFF.

The CDR3 here is CASSPGTGGGEKLFF. DNA of the CDR3: TGTGCCAGCAGTCCCGGGACAGGCGGAGGTGAAAAACTGTTTTTT. The J gene is TRBJ1-4, the V gene TRBV7-9; 8 bases fit TRBD1. There are 15 residues in the CDR3. Germline V CDR1 and CDR2: SEHNR, FQNEAQ (reference sequence). V trimming: 6 bases; J trimming: 7 bases; junction bases outside the gene matches: 10. Based on the CDR3 plus reference TRBV7-9 and TRBJ1-4, the full variable domain is DTGVSQNPRHKITKRGQNVTFRCDPISEHNRLYWYRQTLGQGPEFLTYFQNEAQLEKSRLLSDRFSAERPKGSFSTLEIQRTEQGDSAMYLCASSPGTGGGEKLFFGSGTQLSVL.

V is TRBV7-2 and J is TRBJ2-5, with TRBD2 as a possible D gene (5 bases). Germline CDR1 is SGHTA and CDR2 is FQGNSA. V was cut by 8 bases and J by 1 base, with 23 bases left in between. CDR3 length: 17 amino acids. The CDR3 nucleotides read TGTGCCAGCGCCACCCCTCTCCACCGGGGTCTCCAAGAGACCCAGTACTTC. Translated: CASATPLHRGLQETQYF.

This rearrangement joins TRBV5-4 to TRBJ2-7; 7 nucleotides agree with TRBD2. CDR1 SGHNT and CDR2 YYREEE come from the germline V gene (reference sequence). The trim removed 4 bases at V and 5 bases at J, leaving 18 bases unmatched. The CDR3 extends over 17 amino acids. In DNA form, the CDR3 reads TGTGCCAGCAGCCGGGGGGAGATACTAGGTCTTGTCCACGAGCAGTACTTC. It encodes CASSRGEILGLVHEQYF.

The rearrangement joins TRBV7-9 to TRBJ2-1; the D is unclear. The V gene lost 3 bases and the J gene lost 7 bases, with 10 bases spanning the gap. Germline CDR1 reads SEHNR; CDR2 reads FQNEAQ (reference sequence). This CDR3 contains 13 residues. CDR3 residues: CASSFEAQNEQFF. For the CDR3, the DNA is TGTGCCAGCAGCTTTGAGGCCCAGAATGAGCAGTTCTTC.